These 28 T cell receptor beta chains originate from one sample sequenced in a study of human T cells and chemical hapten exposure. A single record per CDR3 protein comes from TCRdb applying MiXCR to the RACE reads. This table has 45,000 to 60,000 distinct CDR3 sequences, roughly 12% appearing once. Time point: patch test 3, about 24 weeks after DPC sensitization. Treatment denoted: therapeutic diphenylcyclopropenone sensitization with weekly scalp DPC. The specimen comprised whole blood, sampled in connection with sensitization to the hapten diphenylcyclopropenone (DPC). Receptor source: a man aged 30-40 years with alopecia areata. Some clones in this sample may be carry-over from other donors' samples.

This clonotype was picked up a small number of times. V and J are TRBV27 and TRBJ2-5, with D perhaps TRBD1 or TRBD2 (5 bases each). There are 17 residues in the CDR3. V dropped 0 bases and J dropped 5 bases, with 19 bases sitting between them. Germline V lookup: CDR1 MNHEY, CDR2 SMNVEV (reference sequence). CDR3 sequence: CASSLSGVRAAWETQYF. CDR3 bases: TGTGCCAGCAGTTTATCGGGGGTCAGGGCCGCGTGGGAGACCCAGTACTTC.

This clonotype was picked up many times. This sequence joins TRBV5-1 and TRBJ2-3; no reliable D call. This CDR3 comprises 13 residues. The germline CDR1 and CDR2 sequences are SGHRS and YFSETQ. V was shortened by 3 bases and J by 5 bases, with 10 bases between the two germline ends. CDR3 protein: CASSWDLGDTQYF. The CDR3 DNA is TGCGCCAGCAGCTGGGATTTGGGAGATACGCAGTATTTT. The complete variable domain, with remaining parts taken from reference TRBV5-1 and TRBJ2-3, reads KAGVTQTPRYLIKTRGQQVTLSCSPISGHRSVSWYQQTPGQGLQFLFEYFSETQRNKGNFPGRFSGRQFSNSRSEMNVSTLELGDSALYLCASSWDLGDTQYFGPGTRLTVL.

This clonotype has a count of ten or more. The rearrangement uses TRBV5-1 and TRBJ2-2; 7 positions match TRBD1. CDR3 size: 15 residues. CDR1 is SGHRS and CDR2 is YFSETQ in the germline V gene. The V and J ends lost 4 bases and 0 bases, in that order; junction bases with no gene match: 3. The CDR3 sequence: CASSVGGANTGELFF. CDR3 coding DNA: TGCGCCAGCAGCGTAGGGGGCGCGAACACCGGGGAGCTGTTTTTT.

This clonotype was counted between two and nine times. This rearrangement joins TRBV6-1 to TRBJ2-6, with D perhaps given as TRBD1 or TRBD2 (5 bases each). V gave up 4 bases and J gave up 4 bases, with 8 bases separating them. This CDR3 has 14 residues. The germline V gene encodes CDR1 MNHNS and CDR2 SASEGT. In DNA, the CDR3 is TGTGCCAGCAGTGTCGGGGCGGGGGCCAACGTCCTGACTTTC. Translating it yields CASSVGAGANVLTF.

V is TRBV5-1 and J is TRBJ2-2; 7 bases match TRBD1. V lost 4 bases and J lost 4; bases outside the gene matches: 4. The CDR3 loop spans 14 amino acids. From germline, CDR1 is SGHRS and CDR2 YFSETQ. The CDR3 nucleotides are TGCGCCAGCAGCATGACAGGGATCACCGGGGAGCTGTTTTTT. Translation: CASSMTGITGELFF.

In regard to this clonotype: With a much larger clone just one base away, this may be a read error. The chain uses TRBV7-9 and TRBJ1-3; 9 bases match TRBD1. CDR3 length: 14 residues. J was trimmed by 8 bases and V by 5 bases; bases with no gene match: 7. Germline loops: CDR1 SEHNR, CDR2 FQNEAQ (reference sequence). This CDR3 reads CASSPRTGADTIYF. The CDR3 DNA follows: TGTGCCAGCAGCCCGCGGACAGGGGCGGACACCATATATTTT.

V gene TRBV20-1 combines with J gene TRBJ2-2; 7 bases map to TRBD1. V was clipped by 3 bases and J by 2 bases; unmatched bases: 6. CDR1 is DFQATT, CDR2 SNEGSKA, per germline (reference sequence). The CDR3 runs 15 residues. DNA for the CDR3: TGCAGTGCTAGGGGGACAGCTAGTAACACCGGGGAGCTGTTTTTT. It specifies CSARGTASNTGELFF.

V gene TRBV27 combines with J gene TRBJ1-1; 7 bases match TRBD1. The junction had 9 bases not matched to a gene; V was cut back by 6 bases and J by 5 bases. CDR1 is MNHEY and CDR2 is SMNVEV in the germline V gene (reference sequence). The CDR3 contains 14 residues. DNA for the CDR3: TGTGCCAGCAGGGTCGCCGGCAGGGGGACTGAAGCTTTCTTT. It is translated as CASRVAGRGTEAFF.

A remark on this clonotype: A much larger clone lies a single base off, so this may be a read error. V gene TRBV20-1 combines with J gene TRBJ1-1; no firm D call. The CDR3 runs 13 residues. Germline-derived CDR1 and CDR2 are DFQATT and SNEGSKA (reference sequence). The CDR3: CSVWSIVNTETFF. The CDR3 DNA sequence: TGCAGTGTTTGGTCGATAGTGAACACTGAAACTTTCTTT.

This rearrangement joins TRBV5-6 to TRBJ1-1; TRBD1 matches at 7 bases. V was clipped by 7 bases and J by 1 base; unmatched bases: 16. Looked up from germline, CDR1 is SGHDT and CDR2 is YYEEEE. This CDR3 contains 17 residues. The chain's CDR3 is CASPRTDRAERNTEAFF. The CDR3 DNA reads TGTGCCAGCCCGAGGACAGACAGGGCTGAACGGAACACTGAAGCTTTCTTT. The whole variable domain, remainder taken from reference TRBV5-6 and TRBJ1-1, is DAGVTQSPTHLIKTRGQQVTLRCSPKSGHDTVSWYQQALGQGPQFIFQYYEEEERQRGNFPDRFSGHQFPNYSSELNVNALLLGDSALYLCASPRTDRAERNTEAFFGQGTRLTVV.

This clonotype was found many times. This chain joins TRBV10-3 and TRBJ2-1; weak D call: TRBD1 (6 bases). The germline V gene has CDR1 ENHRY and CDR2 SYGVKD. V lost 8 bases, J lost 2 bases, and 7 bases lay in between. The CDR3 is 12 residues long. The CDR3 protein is CAIQGPYNEQFF. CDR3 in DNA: TGTGCCATCCAGGGGCCCTACAATGAGCAGTTCTTC.

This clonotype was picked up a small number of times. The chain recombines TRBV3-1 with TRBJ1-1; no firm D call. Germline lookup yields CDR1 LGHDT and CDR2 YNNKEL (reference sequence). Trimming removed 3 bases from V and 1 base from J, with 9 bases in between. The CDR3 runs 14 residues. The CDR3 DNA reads TGTGCCAGCAGCCACTCAGCGGGGAACACTGAAGCTTTCTTT. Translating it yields CASSHSAGNTEAFF.

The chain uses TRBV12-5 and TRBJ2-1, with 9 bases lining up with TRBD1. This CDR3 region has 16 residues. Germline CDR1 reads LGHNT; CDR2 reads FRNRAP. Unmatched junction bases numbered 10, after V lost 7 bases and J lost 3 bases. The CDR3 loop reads CASAWDRVSLYNEQFF. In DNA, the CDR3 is TGTGCTAGTGCCTGGGACAGGGTGAGTCTCTACAATGAGCAGTTCTTC.

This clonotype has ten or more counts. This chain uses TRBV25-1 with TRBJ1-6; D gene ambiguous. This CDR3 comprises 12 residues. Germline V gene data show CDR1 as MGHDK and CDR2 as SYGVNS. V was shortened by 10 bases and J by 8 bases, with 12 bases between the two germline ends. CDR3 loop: CATSLGDSPLHF. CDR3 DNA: TGTGCCACTTCCCTCGGGGATTCACCCCTCCACTTT.

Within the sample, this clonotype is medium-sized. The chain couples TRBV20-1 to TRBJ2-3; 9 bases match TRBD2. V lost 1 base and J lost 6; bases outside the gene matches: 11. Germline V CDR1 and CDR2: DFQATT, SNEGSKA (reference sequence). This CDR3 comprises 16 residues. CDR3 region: CSARGLDSGGSDTQYF. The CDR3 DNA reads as TGCAGTGCTAGAGGCTTGGATAGCGGGGGTTCCGATACGCAGTATTTT.

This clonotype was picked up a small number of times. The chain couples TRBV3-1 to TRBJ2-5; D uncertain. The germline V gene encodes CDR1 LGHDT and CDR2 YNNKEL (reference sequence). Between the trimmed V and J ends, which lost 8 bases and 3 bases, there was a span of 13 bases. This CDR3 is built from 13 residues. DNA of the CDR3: TGTGCCAGCCTAAGGAGTAGAGAAGAGACCCAGTACTTC. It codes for CASLRSREETQYF.

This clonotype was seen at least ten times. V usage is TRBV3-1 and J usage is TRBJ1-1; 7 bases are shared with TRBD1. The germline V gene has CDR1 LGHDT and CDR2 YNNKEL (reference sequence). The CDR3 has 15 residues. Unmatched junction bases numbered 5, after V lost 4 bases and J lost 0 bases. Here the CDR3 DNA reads TGTGCCAGCAGCCCGGGACAGCTGATGAACACTGAAGCTTTCTTT. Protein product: CASSPGQLMNTEAFF.

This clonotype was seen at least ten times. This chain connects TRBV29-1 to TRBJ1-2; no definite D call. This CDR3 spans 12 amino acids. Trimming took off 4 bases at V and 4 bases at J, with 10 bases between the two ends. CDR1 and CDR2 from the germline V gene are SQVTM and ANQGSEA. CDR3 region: CSVVKSPYGYTF. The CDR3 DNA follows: TGCAGCGTTGTAAAGTCCCCCTATGGCTACACCTTC.

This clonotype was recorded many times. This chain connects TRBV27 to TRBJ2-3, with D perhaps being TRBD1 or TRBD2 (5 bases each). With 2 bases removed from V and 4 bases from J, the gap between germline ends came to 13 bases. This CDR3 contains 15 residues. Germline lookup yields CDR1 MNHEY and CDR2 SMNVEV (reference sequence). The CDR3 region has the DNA TGTGCCAGCAGTTTACCACCTTTGGGGGCAGATACGCAGTATTTT. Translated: CASSLPPLGADTQYF.

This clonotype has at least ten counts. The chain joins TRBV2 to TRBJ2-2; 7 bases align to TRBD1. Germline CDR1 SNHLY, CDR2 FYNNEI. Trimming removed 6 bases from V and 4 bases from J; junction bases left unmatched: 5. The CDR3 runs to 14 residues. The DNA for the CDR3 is TGTGCCAGCAGGAGACAGGGTCCCACCGGGGAGCTGTTTTTT. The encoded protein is CASRRQGPTGELFF.

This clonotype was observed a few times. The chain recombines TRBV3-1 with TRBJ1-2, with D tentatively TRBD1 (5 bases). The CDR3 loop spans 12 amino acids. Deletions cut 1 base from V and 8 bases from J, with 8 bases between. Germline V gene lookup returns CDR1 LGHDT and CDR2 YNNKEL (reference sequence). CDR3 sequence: CASSQVPGGYTF. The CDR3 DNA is TGTGCCAGCAGCCAAGTCCCAGGGGGCTACACCTTC.

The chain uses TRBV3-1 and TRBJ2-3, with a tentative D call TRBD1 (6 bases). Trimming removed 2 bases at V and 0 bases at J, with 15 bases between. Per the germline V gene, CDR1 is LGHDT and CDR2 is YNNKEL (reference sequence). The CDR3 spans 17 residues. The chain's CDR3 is CASSQQTGSASTDTQYF. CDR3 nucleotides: TGTGCCAGCAGCCAACAGACAGGTTCGGCAAGCACAGATACGCAGTATTTT.

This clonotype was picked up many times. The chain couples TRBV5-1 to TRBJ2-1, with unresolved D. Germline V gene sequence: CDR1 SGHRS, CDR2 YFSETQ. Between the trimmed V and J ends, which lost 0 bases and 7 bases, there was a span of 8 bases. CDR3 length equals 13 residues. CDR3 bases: TGCGCCAGCAGCTTGGCTGGCCGGAATGAGCAGTTCTTC. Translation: CASSLAGRNEQFF.

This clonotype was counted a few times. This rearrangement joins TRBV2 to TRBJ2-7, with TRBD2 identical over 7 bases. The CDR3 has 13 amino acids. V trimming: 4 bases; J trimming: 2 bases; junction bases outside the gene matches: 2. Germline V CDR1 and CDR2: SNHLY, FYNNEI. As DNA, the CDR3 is TGTGCCAGCAGTGGCGGGGGACCCTACGAGCAGTACTTC. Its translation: CASSGGGPYEQYF.

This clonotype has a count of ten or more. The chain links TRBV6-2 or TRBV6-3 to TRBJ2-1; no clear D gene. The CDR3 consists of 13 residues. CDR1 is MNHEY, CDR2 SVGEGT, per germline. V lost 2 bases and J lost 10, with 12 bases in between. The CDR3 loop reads CASSYGVSIEQFF. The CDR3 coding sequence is TGTGCCAGCAGTTACGGGGTGAGCATCGAGCAGTTCTTC.

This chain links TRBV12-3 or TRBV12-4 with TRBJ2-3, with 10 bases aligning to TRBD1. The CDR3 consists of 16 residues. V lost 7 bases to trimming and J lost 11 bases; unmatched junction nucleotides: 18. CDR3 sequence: CASTPVRGQGPLMQYF. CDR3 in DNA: TGTGCCAGCACCCCCGTCAGGGGACAGGGGCCACTTATGCAGTATTTT.

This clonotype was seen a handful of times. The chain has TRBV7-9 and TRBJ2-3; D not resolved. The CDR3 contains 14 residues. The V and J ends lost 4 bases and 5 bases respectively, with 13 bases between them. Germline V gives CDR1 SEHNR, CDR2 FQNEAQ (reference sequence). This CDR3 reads CASSSYPWGDTQYF. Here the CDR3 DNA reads TGTGCCAGCAGCTCCTATCCCTGGGGAGATACGCAGTATTTT. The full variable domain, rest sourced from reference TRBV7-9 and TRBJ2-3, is DTGVSQNPRHKITKRGQNVTFRCDPISEHNRLYWYRQTLGQGPEFLTYFQNEAQLEKSRLLSDRFSAERPKGSFSTLEIQRTEQGDSAMYLCASSSYPWGDTQYFGPGTRLTVL.

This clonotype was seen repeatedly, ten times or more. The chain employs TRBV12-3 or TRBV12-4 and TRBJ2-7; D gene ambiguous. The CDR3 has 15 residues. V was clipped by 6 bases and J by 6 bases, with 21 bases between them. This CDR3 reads CASSFGLGVTFEQYF. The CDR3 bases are TGTGCCAGCAGCTTTGGGCTTGGAGTTACGTTCGAGCAGTACTTC.